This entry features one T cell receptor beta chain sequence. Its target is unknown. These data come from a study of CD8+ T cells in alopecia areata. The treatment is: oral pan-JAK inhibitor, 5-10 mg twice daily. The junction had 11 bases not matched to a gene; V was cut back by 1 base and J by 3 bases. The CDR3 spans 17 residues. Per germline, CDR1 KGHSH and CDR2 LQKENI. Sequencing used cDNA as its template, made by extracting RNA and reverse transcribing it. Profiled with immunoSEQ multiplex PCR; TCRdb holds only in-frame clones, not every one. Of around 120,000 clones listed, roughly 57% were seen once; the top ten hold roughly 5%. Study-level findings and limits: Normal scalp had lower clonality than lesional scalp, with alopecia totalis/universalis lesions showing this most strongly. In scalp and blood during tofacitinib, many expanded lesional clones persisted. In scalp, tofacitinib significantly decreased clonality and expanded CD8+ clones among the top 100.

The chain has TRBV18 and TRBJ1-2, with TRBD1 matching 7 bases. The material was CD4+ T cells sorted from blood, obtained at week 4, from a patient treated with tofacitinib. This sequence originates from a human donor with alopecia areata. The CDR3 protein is CASSPLQGPTLDYGYTF. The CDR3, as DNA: TGTGCCAGCTCACCACTACAGGGGCCCACGCTCGACTATGGCTACACCTTC.